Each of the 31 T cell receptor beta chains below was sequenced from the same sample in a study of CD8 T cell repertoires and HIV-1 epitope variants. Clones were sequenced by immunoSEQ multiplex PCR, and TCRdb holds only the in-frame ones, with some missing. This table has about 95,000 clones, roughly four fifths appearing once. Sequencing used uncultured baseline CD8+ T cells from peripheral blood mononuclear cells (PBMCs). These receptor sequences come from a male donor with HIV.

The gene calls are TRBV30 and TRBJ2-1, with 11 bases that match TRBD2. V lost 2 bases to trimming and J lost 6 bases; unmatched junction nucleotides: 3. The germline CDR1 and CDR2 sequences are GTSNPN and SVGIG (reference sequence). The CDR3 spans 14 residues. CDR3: CAWSYSGGANEQFF. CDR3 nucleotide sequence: TGTGCCTGGAGTTATAGCGGGGGGGCCAATGAGCAGTTCTTC.

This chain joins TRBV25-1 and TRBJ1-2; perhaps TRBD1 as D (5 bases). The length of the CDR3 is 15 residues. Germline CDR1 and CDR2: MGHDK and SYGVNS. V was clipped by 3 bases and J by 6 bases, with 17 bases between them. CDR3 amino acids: CASSDRRGGYDGYTF. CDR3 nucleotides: TGTGCCAGCAGTGACCGCCGGGGGGGGTATGATGGCTACACCTTC.

The CDR3 DNA sequence: TGCGCCAGCAGCTTGGCCGGGGCAGGGTGGACCACTGAAGCTTTCTTT. Translated, it gives CASSLAGAGWTTEAFF. The J gene is TRBJ1-1, the V gene TRBV5-1; perhaps TRBD1 as D (5 bases). The CDR3 covers 16 residues. V dropped 0 bases and J dropped 4 bases, with 16 bases sitting between them. The germline CDR1 and CDR2 sequences are SGHRS and YFSETQ.

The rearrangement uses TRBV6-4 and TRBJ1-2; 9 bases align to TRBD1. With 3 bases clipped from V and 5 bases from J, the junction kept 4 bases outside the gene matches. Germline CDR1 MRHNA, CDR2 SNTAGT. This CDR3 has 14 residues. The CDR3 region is CASSERTGVYGYTF. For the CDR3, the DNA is TGTGCCAGCAGTGAACGGACAGGGGTGTATGGCTACACCTTC.

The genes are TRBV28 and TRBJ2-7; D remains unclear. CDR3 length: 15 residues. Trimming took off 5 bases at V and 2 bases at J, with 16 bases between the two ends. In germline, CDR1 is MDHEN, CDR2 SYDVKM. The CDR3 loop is CASSLLRGVAYEQYF. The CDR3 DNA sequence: TGTGCCAGCAGTCTCCTCCGTGGGGTAGCCTACGAGCAGTACTTC.

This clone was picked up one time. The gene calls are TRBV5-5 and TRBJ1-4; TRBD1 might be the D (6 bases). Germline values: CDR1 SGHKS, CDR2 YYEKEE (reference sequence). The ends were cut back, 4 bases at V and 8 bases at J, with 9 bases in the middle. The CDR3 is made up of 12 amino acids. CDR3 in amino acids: CASSRQGEKLFF. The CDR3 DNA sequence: TGTGCCAGCAGCCGGCAGGGGGAAAAACTGTTTTTT.

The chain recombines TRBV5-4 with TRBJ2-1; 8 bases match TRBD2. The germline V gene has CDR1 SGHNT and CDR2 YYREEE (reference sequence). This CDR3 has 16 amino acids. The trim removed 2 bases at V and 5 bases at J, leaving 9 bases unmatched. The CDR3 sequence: CASSFLGGDTDNEQFF. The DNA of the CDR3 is TGTGCCAGCAGCTTCCTCGGGGGGGATACAGACAATGAGCAGTTCTTC.

The CDR3, as DNA: TGTGCCAGTAGTATCGCTGGGCTTCCGGAGACCCAGTACTTC. Its protein product is CASSIAGLPETQYF. This sequence joins TRBV19 and TRBJ2-5, with D unresolved. This CDR3 is built from 14 residues. V was cut by 3 bases and J by 5 bases, with 13 bases left in between. In germline, CDR1 is LNHDA, CDR2 SQIVND (reference sequence).

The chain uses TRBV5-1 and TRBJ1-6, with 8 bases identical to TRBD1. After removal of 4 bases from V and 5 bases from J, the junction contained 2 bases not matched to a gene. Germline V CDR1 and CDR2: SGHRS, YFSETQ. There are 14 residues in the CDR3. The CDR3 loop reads CASSQGQDNSPLHF. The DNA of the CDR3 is TGCGCCAGCAGCCAGGGACAGGATAATTCACCCCTCCACTTT.

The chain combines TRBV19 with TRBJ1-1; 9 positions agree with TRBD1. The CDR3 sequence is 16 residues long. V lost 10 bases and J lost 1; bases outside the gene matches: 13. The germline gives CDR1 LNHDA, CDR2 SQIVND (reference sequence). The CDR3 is CATTGGQGTQNTEAFF. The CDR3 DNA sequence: TGTGCCACCACCGGAGGACAGGGGACCCAGAACACTGAAGCTTTCTTT. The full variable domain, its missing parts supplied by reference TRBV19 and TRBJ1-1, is DGGITQSPKYLFRKEGQNVTLSCEQNLNHDAMYWYRQDPGQGLRLIYYSQIVNDFQKGDIAEGYSVSREKKESFPLTVTSAQKNPTAFYLCATTGGQGTQNTEAFFGQGTRLTVV.

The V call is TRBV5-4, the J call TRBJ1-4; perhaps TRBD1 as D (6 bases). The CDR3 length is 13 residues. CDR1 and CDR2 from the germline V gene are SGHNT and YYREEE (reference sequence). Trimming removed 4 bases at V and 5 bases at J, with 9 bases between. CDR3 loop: CASSRDNNEKLFF. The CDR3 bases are TGTGCCAGCAGCCGGGACAACAATGAAAAACTGTTTTTT.

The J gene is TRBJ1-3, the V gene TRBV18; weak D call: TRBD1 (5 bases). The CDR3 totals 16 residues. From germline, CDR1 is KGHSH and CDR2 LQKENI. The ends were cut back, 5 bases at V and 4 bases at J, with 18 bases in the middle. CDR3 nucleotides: TGTGCCAGCTCATCACGGGGCGGGTTCGGAGGAAACACCATATATTTT. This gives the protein CASSSRGGFGGNTIYF.

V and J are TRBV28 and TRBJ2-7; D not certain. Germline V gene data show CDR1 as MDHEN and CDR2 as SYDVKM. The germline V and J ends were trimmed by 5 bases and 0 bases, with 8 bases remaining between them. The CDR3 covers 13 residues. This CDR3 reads CASSTSSSYEQYF. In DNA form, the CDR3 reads TGTGCCAGCAGTACTTCAAGCTCCTACGAGCAGTACTTC.

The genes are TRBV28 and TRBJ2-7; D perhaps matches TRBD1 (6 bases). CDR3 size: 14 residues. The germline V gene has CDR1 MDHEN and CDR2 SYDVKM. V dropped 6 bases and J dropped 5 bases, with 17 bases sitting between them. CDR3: CASRPRLGGNEQYF. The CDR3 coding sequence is TGTGCCAGCAGACCCCGTTTAGGGGGAAACGAGCAGTACTTC.

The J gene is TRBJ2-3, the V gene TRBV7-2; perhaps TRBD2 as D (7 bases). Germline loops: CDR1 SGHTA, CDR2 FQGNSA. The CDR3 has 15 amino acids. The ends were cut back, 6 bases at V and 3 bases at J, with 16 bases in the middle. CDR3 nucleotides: TGTGCCAGCAGTTCGTTGGGGGGGCTAACAGATACGCAGTATTTT. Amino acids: CASSSLGGLTDTQYF.

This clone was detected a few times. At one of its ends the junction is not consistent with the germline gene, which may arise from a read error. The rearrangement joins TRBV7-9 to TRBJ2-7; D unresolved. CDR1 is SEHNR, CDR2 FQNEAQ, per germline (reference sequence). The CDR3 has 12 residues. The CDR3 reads CASSLESSEEYF. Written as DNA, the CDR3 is TGTGCCAGCAGCTTAGAGTCTTCCGAGGAGTACTTC.

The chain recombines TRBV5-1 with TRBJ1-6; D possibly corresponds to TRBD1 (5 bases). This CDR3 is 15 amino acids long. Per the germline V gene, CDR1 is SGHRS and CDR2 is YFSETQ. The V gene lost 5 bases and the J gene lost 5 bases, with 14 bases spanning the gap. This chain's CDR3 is CASSEGMGNNSPLHF. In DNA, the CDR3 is TGCGCCAGCAGTGAGGGGATGGGCAATAATTCACCCCTCCACTTT.

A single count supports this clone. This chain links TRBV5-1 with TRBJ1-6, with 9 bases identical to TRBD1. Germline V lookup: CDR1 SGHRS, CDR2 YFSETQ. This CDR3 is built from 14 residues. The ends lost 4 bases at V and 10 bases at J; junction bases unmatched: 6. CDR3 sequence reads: CASSRDRVGSPLHF. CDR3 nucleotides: TGCGCCAGCAGCAGGGACAGGGTTGGCTCACCCCTCCACTTT.

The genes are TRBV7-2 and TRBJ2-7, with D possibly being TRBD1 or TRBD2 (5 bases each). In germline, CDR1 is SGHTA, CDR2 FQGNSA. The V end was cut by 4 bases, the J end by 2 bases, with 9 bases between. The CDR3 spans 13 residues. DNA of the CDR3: TGTGCCAGCAGCTCGCGAGGGGCCTACGAGCAGTACTTC. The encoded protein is CASSSRGAYEQYF.

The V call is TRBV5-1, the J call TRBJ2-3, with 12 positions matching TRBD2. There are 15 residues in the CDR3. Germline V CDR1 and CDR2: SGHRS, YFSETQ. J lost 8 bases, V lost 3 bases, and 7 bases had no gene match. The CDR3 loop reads CASSSTSGGRGTQYF. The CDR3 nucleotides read TGCGCCAGCAGCTCGACTAGCGGGGGACGGGGTACGCAGTATTTT.

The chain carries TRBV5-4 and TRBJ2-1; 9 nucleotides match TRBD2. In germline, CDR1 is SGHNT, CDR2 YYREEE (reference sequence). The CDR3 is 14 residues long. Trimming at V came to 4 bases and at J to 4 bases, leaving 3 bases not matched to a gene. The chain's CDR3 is CASSITSGYNEQFF. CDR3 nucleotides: TGTGCCAGCAGCATAACTAGCGGGTACAATGAGCAGTTCTTC.

The CDR3 protein is CASGSSSGRRNEQFF. The CDR3 DNA reads TGTGCCAGCGGTTCTAGTAGCGGGAGACGCAATGAGCAGTTCTTC. V gene TRBV27 combines with J gene TRBJ2-1; the match to TRBD2 covers 9 bases. The J segment lost 6 bases and the V segment lost 8 bases, leaving 11 bases of the junction unmatched. Germline CDR1 and CDR2: MNHEY and SMNVEV (reference sequence). The CDR3 spans 15 residues.

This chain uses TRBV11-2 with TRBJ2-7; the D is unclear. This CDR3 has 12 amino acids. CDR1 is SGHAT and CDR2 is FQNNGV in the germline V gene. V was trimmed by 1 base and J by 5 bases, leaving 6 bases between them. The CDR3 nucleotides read TGTGCCAGCAGCTTAGCGCTAGACGAGCAGTACTTC. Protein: CASSLALDEQYF.

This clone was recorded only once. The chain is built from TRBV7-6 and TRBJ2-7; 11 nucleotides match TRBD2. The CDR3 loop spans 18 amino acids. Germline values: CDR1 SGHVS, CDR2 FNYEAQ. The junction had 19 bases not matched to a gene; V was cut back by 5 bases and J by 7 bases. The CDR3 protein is CASSPRSGLAGGDMEQYF. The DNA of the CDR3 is TGTGCCAGCAGCCCCCGGTCGGGGCTAGCGGGAGGAGATATGGAGCAGTACTTC.

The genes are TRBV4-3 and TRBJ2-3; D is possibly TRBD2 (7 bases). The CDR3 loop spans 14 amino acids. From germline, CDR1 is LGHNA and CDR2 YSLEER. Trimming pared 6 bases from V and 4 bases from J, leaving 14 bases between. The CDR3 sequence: CASSPGGRSDTQYF. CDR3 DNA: TGCGCCAGCAGTCCGGGGGGCAGATCAGATACGCAGTATTTT.

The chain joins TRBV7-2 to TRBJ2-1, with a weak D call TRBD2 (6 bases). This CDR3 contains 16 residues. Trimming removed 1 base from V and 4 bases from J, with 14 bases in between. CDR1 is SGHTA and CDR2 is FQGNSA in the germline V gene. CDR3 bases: TGTGCCAGCAGCTTAGAGGCGGGGACGCGGTACAATGAGCAGTTCTTC. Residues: CASSLEAGTRYNEQFF.

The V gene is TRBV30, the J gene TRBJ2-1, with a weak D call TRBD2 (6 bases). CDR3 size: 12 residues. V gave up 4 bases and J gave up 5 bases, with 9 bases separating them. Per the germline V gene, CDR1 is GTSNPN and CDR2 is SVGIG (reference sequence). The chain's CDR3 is CAWTPGDNEQFF. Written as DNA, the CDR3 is TGTGCCTGGACCCCGGGGGACAATGAGCAGTTCTTC.

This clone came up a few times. CDR3 DNA: TGTGCCAGCAGTTACGGCGCCCCCGCCAATGAGCAGTTCTTC. Translating it yields CASSYGAPANEQFF. The chain joins TRBV6-5 to TRBJ2-1; D is ambiguous. CDR3 size: 14 residues. Germline loops: CDR1 MNHEY, CDR2 SVGAGI. V lost 2 bases to trimming and J lost 6 bases, with 11 bases between them.

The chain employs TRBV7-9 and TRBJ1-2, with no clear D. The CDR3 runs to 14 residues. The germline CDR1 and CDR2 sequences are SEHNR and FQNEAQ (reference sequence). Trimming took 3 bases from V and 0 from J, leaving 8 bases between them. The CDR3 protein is CASSFIETNYGYTF. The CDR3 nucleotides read TGTGCCAGCAGCTTTATAGAGACTAACTATGGCTACACCTTC.

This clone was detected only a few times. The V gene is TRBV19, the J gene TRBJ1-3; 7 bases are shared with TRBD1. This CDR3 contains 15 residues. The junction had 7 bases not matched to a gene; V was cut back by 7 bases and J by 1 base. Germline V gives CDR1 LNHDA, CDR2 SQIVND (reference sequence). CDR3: CASMGGTASGNTIYF. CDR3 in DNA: TGTGCCAGTATGGGGGGGACAGCGTCTGGAAACACCATATATTTT.

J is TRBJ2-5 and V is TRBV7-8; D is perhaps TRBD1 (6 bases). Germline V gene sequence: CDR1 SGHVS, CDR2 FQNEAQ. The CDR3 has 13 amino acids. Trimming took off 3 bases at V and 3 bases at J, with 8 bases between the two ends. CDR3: CASSFAGEETQYF. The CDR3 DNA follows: TGTGCCAGCAGCTTTGCAGGGGAAGAGACCCAGTACTTC.